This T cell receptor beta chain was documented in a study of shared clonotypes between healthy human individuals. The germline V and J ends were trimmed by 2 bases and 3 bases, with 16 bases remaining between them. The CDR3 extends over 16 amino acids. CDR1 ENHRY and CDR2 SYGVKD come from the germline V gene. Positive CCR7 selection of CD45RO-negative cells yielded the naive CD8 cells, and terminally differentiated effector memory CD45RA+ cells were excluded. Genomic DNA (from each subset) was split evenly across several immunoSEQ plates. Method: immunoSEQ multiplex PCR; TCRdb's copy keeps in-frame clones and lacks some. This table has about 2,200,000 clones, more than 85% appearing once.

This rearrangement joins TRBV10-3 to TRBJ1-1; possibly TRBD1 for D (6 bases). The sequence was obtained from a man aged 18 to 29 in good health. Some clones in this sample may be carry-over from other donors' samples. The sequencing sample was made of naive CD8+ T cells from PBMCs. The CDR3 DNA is TGTGCCATCAGTGAGCCGGTCCTCAGGGGATACACTGAAGCTTTCTTT. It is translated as CAISEPVLRGYTEAFF.